This is a list of T cell receptor beta chains from one sample in a study of shared clonotypes between healthy human individuals. Sequenced by immunoSEQ multiplex PCR; TCRdb stores in-frame clones only, minus some. The sample includes around 1.9 million clones, 93% seen only once; the top ten take roughly 1.7%. The sample consisted of naive CD8+ T cells from PBMCs. The receptors come from a man younger than 35 in good health. Some clones in this sample may be carry-over from other donors' samples. The conserved cysteine and the conserved F or W are not part of the CDR3 here.

v_gene: TRBV19
CDR3aa: ASSIDSYEQY

v_gene: TRBV4-1
CDR3aa: ASSQTTGVRANYGYT

v_gene: TRBV28
CDR3aa: ASSIFPGLVTHEQY

v_gene: TRBV28
CDR3aa: ASRDPGGYGYT

v_gene: TRBV14
CDR3aa: ASSQRDRIYEQY

v_gene: TRBV7-9
CDR3aa: ASSLERESSYEQY

v_gene: TRBV11-2
CDR3aa: ASSLTSSYNEQF

v_gene: TRBV5-6
CDR3aa: ASNAREILYEQY

v_gene: TRBV5-6
CDR3aa: ASSFASAGRETQY

v_gene: TRBV15
CDR3aa: ATSRDPPAGSYEQY

v_gene: TRBV5-6
CDR3aa: ASSVTPQGANTEAF

v_gene: TRBV9
CDR3aa: ASSQGYEQF

v_gene: TRBV5-3
CDR3aa: ARSSPLAISYYAGELF

v_gene: TRBV4-1
CDR3aa: ASSQGVAGRGTGELF

v_gene: TRBV19
CDR3aa: ASTPRPDRGYEQY

v_gene: TRBV27
CDR3aa: ASSSLYNEQF

v_gene: TRBV29-1
CDR3aa: SMRTAIRHEQY

v_gene: TRBV10-3
CDR3aa: AIQSGLAGQETQY

v_gene: TRBV19
CDR3aa: ASSIWQTNQPQH

v_gene: TRBV27
CDR3aa: ASSGLARAWGYNEQF

v_gene: TRBV28
CDR3aa: ASSSDLGGDTQY

v_gene: TRBV19
CDR3aa: ASRAGGQETQY

v_gene: TRBV18
CDR3aa: ASSHQGDTEAF

v_gene: TRBV29-1
CDR3aa: SARQGSYNEQF

v_gene: TRBV9
CDR3aa: ASSVTEGAGETQY

v_gene: TRBV27
CDR3aa: ASSLSGTNNYEQY

v_gene: TRBV11-2
CDR3aa: ASSLDITLGNTIY

v_gene: TRBV7-9
CDR3aa: ASSLAWAEAF

v_gene: TRBV5-6
CDR3aa: ASSSYRGLIETQY

v_gene: TRBV10-3
CDR3aa: ATRAGGRIMNTEAF

v_gene: TRBV11-1
CDR3aa: ASSLSGIPYEQY

v_gene: TRBV9
CDR3aa: ASSVALEQGTTEAF

v_gene: TRBV4-1
CDR3aa: ASSQGPGSYEQY

v_gene: TRBV27
CDR3aa: ASPSPRTGYT

v_gene: TRBV28
CDR3aa: ASALMGGQETQY

v_gene: TRBV28
CDR3aa: ASSFPPGQNYEQY

v_gene: TRBV5-1
CDR3aa: ASSSTLAVTYNEQF

v_gene: TRBV27
CDR3aa: ASSPYLSSYEQY

v_gene: TRBV27
CDR3aa: ASSLSLNTEAF